The 2 T cell receptor beta chains presented below share a single source sample, sequenced in a study of OX40 agonist ivuxolimab in advanced cancers. Method: immunoSEQ multiplex PCR; TCRdb's copy keeps in-frame clones and lacks some. The table lists some 63,000 clones, 84% of them singletons. The sequenced sample was CD4+ or CD8+ T cells sorted from blood, obtained in a trial of the OX40 agonist ivuxolimab. These receptors all come from an adult with an advanced solid tumor such as melanoma, head and neck, liver or kidney cancer.

V usage is TRBV2 and J usage is TRBJ1-1; a weak D match, TRBD1 (6 bases). The CDR3 sequence is 13 residues long. Trimming removed 3 bases at V and 9 bases at J, with 14 bases between. CDR1 and CDR2 from the germline V gene are SNHLY and FYNNEI. The CDR3 nucleotides read TGTGCCAGCAGTGATTTGGAAGGGGGAAAAGCTTTCTTT. Its protein product is CASSDLEGGKAFF.

V usage is TRBV6-1 and J usage is TRBJ2-1; tentative D call: TRBD1 (7 bases). The CDR3 has 12 residues. The V end lost 7 bases, the J end lost 8 bases, and 12 bases lay between the germline ends. The germline gives CDR1 MNHNS, CDR2 SASEGT. CDR3: CASTRGAHEQFF. CDR3 in DNA: TGTGCCAGCACCAGGGGGGCCCATGAGCAGTTCTTC.